The table lists the clone carrying this T cell receptor (beta chain) with a few counts. Its antigen is not identified. The CDR3 length is 14 residues. Deletions cut 1 base from V and 1 base from J, with 8 bases between. Germline CDR1 and CDR2: KGHSY and FQNENV. The data are from a study of CD8 T cells in ankylosing spondylitis. Points from the study as a whole: Significantly higher representation of disease-linked clones was reported for matched ankylosing spondylitis synovial fluid. Disease-linked clones displayed a CD8+ phenotype and appeared relatively rarely in peripheral blood. The study identified a TCR beta motif of under ten highly homologous variants that appeared characteristic of ankylosing spondylitis blood.

Making use of molecular barcodes, quantitative 5'-RACE generated TCR beta libraries. In TCRdb, the 5' RACE reads were re-called with MiXCR into one record per CDR3 protein. This sample has some 120,000 distinct CDR3 sequences; 12% to 15% occur once, and the top ten carry 2.5% to 3.5%. Sequenced input: blood, either unsorted or a sorted T cell fraction (not recorded which). The chain recombines TRBV16 with TRBJ2-7, with no clear D. The sequence was obtained from a female donor with ankylosing spondylitis or in good health (not recorded which). The CDR3, as DNA: TGTGCCAGCAGCCAATTCAGCGAGTCCTACGAGCAGTACTTC. Translated, it gives CASSQFSESYEQYF.